These T cell receptor beta chains were read from a single sample in a study of blood T cell repertoires in COVID-19. The protocol was immunoSEQ multiplex PCR, while the TCRdb copy is restricted to in-frame clones and leaves out a portion. The sample has 200,000 to 250,000 clones, 70% to 90% seen once. Sequenced: PBMCs or T cells enriched from blood (not recorded which). These receptors originate from a woman aged 45-65 years with acute COVID-19. CDR3s include the opening cysteine and the closing phenylalanine or tryptophan. Fields, in order: clone size, V gene, J gene, D gene, CDR3 DNA, CDR3 protein. The D gene is left open where the match is weak. Clone size is shown for a subset of rows, as once, few, many or a class of expanded clone.

abundance: .
v_gene: TRBV28
j_gene: TRBJ2-3
d_gene: TRBD1
CDR3nt: TGTGCCAGCAGTTTACAGGGGGCGACAGATACGCAGTATTTT
CDR3aa: CASSLQGATDTQYF

abundance: .
v_gene: TRBV3-1/TRBV3-2
j_gene: TRBJ2-3
d_gene: .
CDR3nt: TGTGCCAGCAGCCCCTATTCAACCCCAGATACGCAGTATTTT
CDR3aa: CASSPYSTPDTQYF

abundance: .
v_gene: TRBV7-2
j_gene: TRBJ1-1
d_gene: .
CDR3nt: TGTGCCAGCAGCTGGGGGGGCGCGGACACTGAAGCTTTCTTT
CDR3aa: CASSWGGADTEAFF

abundance: many
v_gene: TRBV7-9
j_gene: TRBJ1-4
d_gene: .
CDR3nt: TGTGCCAGCAGCCTCGGGGGGCAAAAACTGTTTTTT
CDR3aa: CASSLGGQKLFF

abundance: .
v_gene: TRBV28
j_gene: TRBJ2-1
d_gene: .
CDR3nt: TGTGCCAGCAGATCAGGGGGGCAGTACAATGAGCAGTTCTTC
CDR3aa: CASRSGGQYNEQFF

abundance: .
v_gene: TRBV18
j_gene: TRBJ1-2
d_gene: .
CDR3nt: TGTGCCAGCTCACCTGGATTGGGGGGAGGTGGCTACACCTTC
CDR3aa: CASSPGLGGGGYTF

abundance: .
v_gene: TRBV28
j_gene: TRBJ1-4
d_gene: .
CDR3nt: TGTGCCAGCAGTATCGACAGCTCAACGGGTGAAAAACTGTTTTTT
CDR3aa: CASSIDSSTGEKLFF

abundance: .
v_gene: TRBV18
j_gene: TRBJ1-5
d_gene: .
CDR3nt: TGTGCCAGCTCACCCAACGGGGATTCTAGCAATCAGCCCCAGCATTTT
CDR3aa: CASSPNGDSSNQPQHF

abundance: .
v_gene: TRBV25-1
j_gene: TRBJ1-1
d_gene: .
CDR3nt: TGTGCCAGCAGTATACAGGGAGGGACTGAAGCTTTCTTT
CDR3aa: CASSIQGGTEAFF

abundance: .
v_gene: TRBV7-2
j_gene: TRBJ1-1
d_gene: TRBD1
CDR3nt: TGTGCCAGCAGCTTCCGGGACAGGGCAGCTTTCTTT
CDR3aa: CASSFRDRAAFF

abundance: .
v_gene: TRBV18
j_gene: TRBJ2-7
d_gene: TRBD1
CDR3nt: TGTGCCAGCTCACTGCCGGGACAGGGAACACTTGAGCAGTACTTC
CDR3aa: CASSLPGQGTLEQYF

abundance: .
v_gene: TRBV28
j_gene: TRBJ2-4
d_gene: .
CDR3nt: TGTGCCAGCAGCAAGGGACTAGCCAAAAACATTCAGTACTTC
CDR3aa: CASSKGLAKNIQYF

abundance: .
v_gene: TRBV5-6
j_gene: TRBJ1-1
d_gene: .
CDR3nt: TGTGCCAGCAGCTTTTTCCAGGGCACTGTGTACACTGAAGCTTTCTTT
CDR3aa: CASSFFQGTVYTEAFF

abundance: .
v_gene: TRBV18
j_gene: TRBJ2-7
d_gene: TRBD1
CDR3nt: TGTGCCAGCTCACCCCTGGACAGGGGAGAGCAGTACTTC
CDR3aa: CASSPLDRGEQYF

abundance: .
v_gene: TRBV11-3
j_gene: TRBJ2-5
d_gene: .
CDR3nt: TGTGCCAGCAGCCCCCTGAAGGGACACCCTTCCCAGTACTTC
CDR3aa: CASSPLKGHPSQYF

abundance: .
v_gene: TRBV28
j_gene: TRBJ1-5
d_gene: .
CDR3nt: TGTGCCAGCAGTTCCTCCACAGGGCGTCAGCCCCAGCATTTT
CDR3aa: CASSSSTGRQPQHF

abundance: .
v_gene: TRBV25-1
j_gene: TRBJ1-6
d_gene: .
CDR3nt: TGTGCCAGCAGTGCGCGGGGGGGCCTTAATTCACCCCTCCACTTT
CDR3aa: CASSARGGLNSPLHF

abundance: .
v_gene: TRBV9
j_gene: TRBJ1-4
d_gene: .
CDR3nt: TGTGCCAGCAGCGCCCAAGGGAGGGGTTCGGCTAATGAAAAACTGTTTTTT
CDR3aa: CASSAQGRGSANEKLFF

abundance: .
v_gene: TRBV27
j_gene: TRBJ1-1
d_gene: .
CDR3nt: TGTGCCAGCAGTTTATTGGTCGGGAGCGATACTGAAGCTTTCTTT
CDR3aa: CASSLLVGSDTEAFF

abundance: once
v_gene: TRBV7-2
j_gene: TRBJ1-2
d_gene: .
CDR3nt: TGTGCCAGCAGCTTAGTTACAAGGGCGGACACTGGCTACACCTTC
CDR3aa: CASSLVTRADTGYTF

abundance: few
v_gene: TRBV6-6
j_gene: TRBJ2-2
d_gene: TRBD1
CDR3nt: TGTGCCAGCAGGAGGCCGGGACAGGGCCGGGAGCTGTTTTTT
CDR3aa: CASRRPGQGRELFF

abundance: .
v_gene: TRBV29-1
j_gene: TRBJ2-7
d_gene: TRBD2
CDR3nt: TGCAGCGGCGCCTTAGCGGGGTACTCCTACGAGCAGTACTTC
CDR3aa: CSGALAGYSYEQYF

abundance: .
v_gene: TRBV27
j_gene: TRBJ1-6
d_gene: .
CDR3nt: TGTGCCAGCAGTTATAATTCTAATTCACCCCTCCACTTT
CDR3aa: CASSYNSNSPLHF

abundance: .
v_gene: TRBV28
j_gene: TRBJ1-1
d_gene: TRBD1
CDR3nt: TGTGCCAGCAGTTTGGGGGACAGGAAAATGAACACTGAAGCTTTCTTT
CDR3aa: CASSLGDRKMNTEAFF

abundance: .
v_gene: TRBV11-2
j_gene: TRBJ2-5
d_gene: TRBD2
CDR3nt: TGTGCCAGCAACAAAGGTGGATTAGCGGGAGTCGGAGAGACCCAGTACTTC
CDR3aa: CASNKGGLAGVGETQYF

abundance: .
v_gene: TRBV30
j_gene: TRBJ2-7
d_gene: TRBD1
CDR3nt: TGTGCCTGGATAGGGACAGGTCCCTACGAGCAGTACTTC
CDR3aa: CAWIGTGPYEQYF

abundance: .
v_gene: TRBV7-3
j_gene: TRBJ2-2
d_gene: .
CDR3nt: TGTGCCAGCAGCTTATTCCCGGGTGTCGCGAACACCGGGGAGCTGTTTTTT
CDR3aa: CASSLFPGVANTGELFF

abundance: .
v_gene: TRBV11-2
j_gene: TRBJ2-4
d_gene: TRBD1
CDR3nt: TGTGCCAGCAGCCACGGGACAGGGACCCTAAAAAACATTCAGTACTTC
CDR3aa: CASSHGTGTLKNIQYF

abundance: .
v_gene: TRBV10-1
j_gene: TRBJ2-7
d_gene: .
CDR3nt: TGCGCCAGCACTCCTTTTCCCAACTGCTACGAGCAGTACTTC
CDR3aa: CASTPFPNCYEQYF

abundance: .
v_gene: TRBV27
j_gene: TRBJ2-7
d_gene: .
CDR3nt: TGTGCCAGCAGTACGGGACTTTTCCTGGGCGAGCAGTACTTC
CDR3aa: CASSTGLFLGEQYF

abundance: .
v_gene: TRBV9
j_gene: TRBJ2-1
d_gene: TRBD2
CDR3nt: TGTGCCAGCAGCGTAGGGGGGACTAGCGGGAGCTCCTACAATGAGCAGTTCTTC
CDR3aa: CASSVGGTSGSSYNEQFF

abundance: .
v_gene: TRBV7-2
j_gene: TRBJ2-5
d_gene: .
CDR3nt: TGTGCCAGCAGCTTAGACCCTAGCCGCAAGACCCAGTACTTC
CDR3aa: CASSLDPSRKTQYF

abundance: .
v_gene: TRBV30
j_gene: TRBJ1-6
d_gene: .
CDR3nt: TGTGCCTGGAGAGGGGGAGCGACCTATAATTCACCCCTCCACTTT
CDR3aa: CAWRGGATYNSPLHF

abundance: few
v_gene: TRBV19
j_gene: TRBJ2-2
d_gene: TRBD2
CDR3nt: TGTGCCAGTAGTGCGGGACTACCTTACACCGGGGAGCTGTTTTTT
CDR3aa: CASSAGLPYTGELFF

abundance: .
v_gene: TRBV3-1/TRBV3-2
j_gene: TRBJ1-3
d_gene: .
CDR3nt: TGTGCCAGCAGCCCCGATCCGGGAGGAAACACCATATATTTT
CDR3aa: CASSPDPGGNTIYF

abundance: .
v_gene: TRBV7-9
j_gene: TRBJ2-1
d_gene: TRBD1
CDR3nt: TGTGCCAGCAGCTCAAGGGACAGGGGCCCCAATGAGCAGTTCTTC
CDR3aa: CASSSRDRGPNEQFF

abundance: .
v_gene: TRBV18
j_gene: TRBJ1-1
d_gene: TRBD1
CDR3nt: TGTGCCAGCTCACCGACAGGGGCCCTGAACACTGAAGCTTTCTTT
CDR3aa: CASSPTGALNTEAFF